In this sample, the clone carrying this TCR beta chain turned up a few times. What it binds is not known. CDR3 length: 15 residues. Germline V gene lookup returns CDR1 SGHTA and CDR2 FQGNSA. Trimming pared 0 bases from V and 3 bases from J, leaving 11 bases between. The data were taken from a study of T cell responses to AZD1222 COVID-19 vaccine. Whole-study findings and limits: At 160-218 and 743-854, vaccine-associated CD4 TCRs were dominant, and they spanned spike. A mostly white British donor set with more females was recruited, and clonal diversity was possibly underestimated.

Profiled with immunoSEQ multiplex PCR; TCRdb holds only in-frame clones, not every one. The table shows about 110,000 clones, with 85% to 90% occurring only once. This material consisted of peripheral blood, taken on day 0 of AZD1222 vaccination. This clonotype originated in an adult in good health. This rearrangement joins TRBV7-2 to TRBJ1-2, with D perhaps TRBD1 (5 bases). As DNA, the CDR3 is TGTGCCAGCAGCTTAGCCCAGGGTGGGTACTATGGCTACACCTTC. Translation: CASSLAQGGYYGYTF.